Each of the 24 T cell receptor beta chains below was sequenced from the same sample in a study of immune evolution from preneoplasia to lung adenocarcinoma. The data were produced by immunoSEQ multiplex PCR, yet TCRdb's version contains in-frame clones alone and is incomplete. The table records 14,000 to 15,000 clones, 81% of them present only once. Sequences were obtained from FFPE minimally invasive lung adenocarcinoma tissue. The source is a person aged 60-79 years with lung adenocarcinoma.

The chain links TRBV4-3 to TRBJ1-1; D is ambiguous. Trimming removed 0 bases from V and 5 bases from J, with 7 bases in between. Looked up from germline, CDR1 is LGHNA and CDR2 is YSLEER. This CDR3 contains 13 residues. The CDR3 loop reads CASSQDTATEAFF. The CDR3 DNA reads as TGCGCCAGCAGCCAAGATACCGCGACTGAAGCTTTCTTT.

The chain employs TRBV6-1 and TRBJ2-1; a possible D gene is TRBD1 (5 bases). The CDR3 totals 15 residues. Germline V gene data show CDR1 as MNHNS and CDR2 as SASEGT. V lost 2 bases, J lost 2 bases, and 10 bases lay in between. This CDR3 reads CASSEQGFTYNEQFF. The CDR3 DNA reads TGTGCCAGCAGTGAACAGGGATTCACCTACAATGAGCAGTTCTTC.

The rearrangement joins TRBV6-1 to TRBJ2-6, with 11 bases matching TRBD1. This CDR3 has 16 amino acids. Germline trimming cut 4 bases from V and 2 bases from J; bases unmatched to any gene: 1. CDR1 MNHNS and CDR2 SASEGT come from the germline V gene. CDR3 bases: TGTGCCAGCAGTGCGGGACAGGGGGCTGGGGCCAACGTCCTGACTTTC. The encoded protein is CASSAGQGAGANVLTF.

This chain links TRBV30 with TRBJ2-6; 8 positions agree with TRBD1. Losses at the gene ends were 4 bases for V and 1 base for J; bases not matched to a gene: 6. From germline, CDR1 is GTSNPN and CDR2 SVGIG (reference sequence). The CDR3 consists of 16 residues. The CDR3 loop reads CAWNQGAGSGANVLTF. CDR3 coding DNA: TGTGCCTGGAACCAGGGGGCGGGTTCTGGGGCCAACGTCCTGACTTTC.

The chain recombines TRBV10-3 with TRBJ2-7, with 7 bases matching TRBD2. Germline V CDR1 and CDR2: ENHRY, SYGVKD. The CDR3 totals 13 residues. V gave up 5 bases and J gave up 5 bases; unmatched junction bases: 6. The CDR3 coding sequence is TGTGCCATCAGTAGGGACTACGACCACGAGCAGTACTTC. Translated, it gives CAISRDYDHEQYF.

The rearrangement links TRBV28 to TRBJ2-4; weak D call: TRBD2 (6 bases). V lost 5 bases, J lost 0 bases, and 14 bases lay in between. CDR1 is MDHEN, CDR2 SYDVKM, per germline. The CDR3 covers 16 residues. This CDR3 reads CASSGSGLLAKNIQYF. The CDR3 bases are TGTGCCAGCAGTGGATCGGGACTCCTAGCCAAAAACATTCAGTACTTC.

This CDR3 reads CASSPGVGVGGYTF. CDR3 coding DNA: TGTGCCAGCAGCCCAGGCGTGGGAGTAGGTGGCTACACCTTC. The gene calls are TRBV6-6 and TRBJ1-2, with D unclear. CDR3 size: 14 residues. Trimming pared 6 bases from V and 7 bases from J, leaving 18 bases between. The V gene's germline CDR1 is MNHNY and CDR2 SVGAGI (reference sequence).

This sequence joins TRBV19 and TRBJ2-2, with D perhaps given as TRBD1 or TRBD2 (5 bases each). CDR1 is LNHDA, CDR2 SQIVND, per germline (reference sequence). The CDR3 loop spans 11 amino acids. The CDR3 DNA sequence: TGTGCTTCGGGGCACACCGGGGAGCTGTTTTTT. It specifies CASGHTGELFF.

V and J are TRBV21-1 and TRBJ2-5; no check of the table's D call, TRBD1, against the DNA was made. TRBV21-1 is designated a pseudogene. The CDR3 runs 15 residues. The DNA for the CDR3 is TGTGCCAGCAGCAACCGGGACAGAAACCAAGAGACCCAGTACTTC. Translating it yields CASSNRDRNQETQYF.

V is TRBV23-1 and J is TRBJ2-7; 9 bases agree with TRBD1. TRBV23-1 is filed as an ORF, its function uncertain. V was pared by 10 bases and J by 6 bases, with 16 bases of the junction left unmatched. CDR3 size: 15 residues. In DNA form, the CDR3 reads TGCGCCAACCCCGCCCCGGGACAGGGACCCTGCGAGCAGTACTTC. Its translation is CANPAPGQGPCEQYF.

V and J are TRBV6-4 and TRBJ2-1; 8 bases match TRBD1. Per germline, CDR1 MRHNA and CDR2 SNTAGT. The V segment lost 0 bases and the J segment 7 bases; nucleotides outside the gene matches: 5. There are 15 residues in the CDR3. The CDR3 loop is CASSDSTGESNEQFF. CDR3 coding DNA: TGTGCCAGCAGTGACTCGACAGGGGAATCGAATGAGCAGTTCTTC.

This clone was detected only a few times. The V gene is TRBV6-6, the J gene TRBJ1-1; D is unclear. Trimming stripped 3 bases from V and 0 bases from J, with 2 bases between. Germline V gene sequence: CDR1 MNHNY, CDR2 SVGAGI (reference sequence). CDR3 length equals 12 residues. The CDR3 sequence is CASSYMNTEAFF. For the CDR3, the DNA is TGTGCCAGCAGTTATATGAACACTGAAGCTTTCTTT.

The CDR3 region is CASSLAGRAEEKTQYF. The CDR3 nucleotides read TGCGCCAGCAGCTTGGCCGGGAGAGCAGAAGAAAAGACCCAGTACTTC. The chain links TRBV5-1 to TRBJ2-5, with D possibly TRBD2 on 6 matching bases. Germline-derived CDR1 and CDR2 are SGHRS and YFSETQ. The CDR3 spans 16 residues. Trimming cost V 0 bases and J 6 bases, with 18 bases left between them.

The V gene is TRBV13, the J gene TRBJ2-7; 8 nucleotides line up with TRBD1. There are 12 residues in the CDR3. The J segment lost 5 bases and the V segment lost 6 bases, leaving 3 bases of the junction unmatched. CDR1 is PRHDT, CDR2 FYEKMQ, per germline (reference sequence). The CDR3 here is CASRQGADEQYF. The DNA of the CDR3 is TGTGCCAGCAGGCAGGGGGCCGACGAGCAGTACTTC. The full variable domain, with the rest looked up from reference TRBV13 and TRBJ2-7, is AAGVIQSPRHLIKEKRETATLKCYPIPRHDTVYWYQQGPGQDPQFLISFYEKMQSDKGSIPDRFSAQQFSDYHSELNMSSLELGDSALYFCASRQGADEQYFGPGTRLTVT.

CDR3 in DNA: TGCGCCAGCAGCTCAATCCCCGGATCGTACGAGCAGTACTTC. Protein: CASSSIPGSYEQYF. The J gene is TRBJ2-7, the V gene TRBV5-1; no firm D call. V lost 3 bases and J lost 4, with 14 bases in between. This CDR3 has 14 residues. Germline V gene sequence: CDR1 SGHRS, CDR2 YFSETQ. The variable domain in full, with the rest retrieved from reference TRBV5-1 and TRBJ2-7, is KAGVTQTPRYLIKTRGQQVTLSCSPISGHRSVSWYQQTPGQGLQFLFEYFSETQRNKGNFPGRFSGRQFSNSRSEMNVSTLELGDSALYLCASSSIPGSYEQYFGPGTRLTVT.

The chain's CDR3 is CASSPEASTDTQYF. Here the CDR3 DNA reads TGTGCCAGCTCACCAGAAGCTAGCACAGATACGCAGTATTTT. The chain employs TRBV18 and TRBJ2-3, with D hard to call. V shed 2 bases and J shed 0 bases, with 6 bases lying between them. The CDR3 loop spans 14 amino acids. Germline CDR1 KGHSH, CDR2 LQKENI. Complete variable domain (other parts from reference TRBV18 and TRBJ2-3): NAGVMQNPRHLVRRRGQEARLRCSPMKGHSHVYWYRQLPEEGLKFMVYLQKENIIDESGMPKERFSAEFPKEGPSILRIQQVVRGDSAAYFCASSPEASTDTQYFGPGTRLTVL.

There are a few counts of this clone. The rearrangement links TRBV28 to TRBJ1-2, with 9 bases aligning to TRBD1. V lost 6 bases, J lost 6 bases, and 8 bases stayed unmatched. Germline CDR1 is MDHEN and CDR2 is SYDVKM. The CDR3 is made up of 14 amino acids. Written as DNA, the CDR3 is TGTGCCAGCAGACCCGGGACAGGGAAGCATGGCTACACCTTC. Translating gives CASRPGTGKHGYTF.

The table lists this clone with a count of one. The chain has TRBV6-5 and TRBJ2-2; no reliable D call. With 2 bases removed from V and 7 bases from J, the gap between germline ends came to 11 bases. Looked up from germline, CDR1 is MNHEY and CDR2 is SVGAGI. CDR3 length: 14 residues. In DNA form, the CDR3 reads TGTGCCAGCAGTTACGGTCCAGGTTACGGGGAGCTGTTTTTT. Translation gives CASSYGPGYGELFF.

The chain couples TRBV6-1 to TRBJ1-2; maybe TRBD1 (6 bases). Germline V CDR1 and CDR2: MNHNS, SASEGT. V lost 7 bases, J lost 4 bases, and 19 bases lay in between. The CDR3 is 15 amino acids. As DNA, the CDR3 is TGTGCCAGCACTCCCCTCCGGGGGCAGGGCTATGGCTACACCTTC. It yields the protein CASTPLRGQGYGYTF.

The chain couples TRBV2 to TRBJ1-1; 9 bases fit TRBD1. This CDR3 spans 16 amino acids. Unmatched junction bases numbered 12, after V lost 6 bases and J lost 4 bases. Germline CDR1 SNHLY, CDR2 FYNNEI. The CDR3 reads CASRAIPGQGSTEAFF. The CDR3, as DNA: TGTGCCAGCAGAGCAATCCCGGGACAGGGTTCCACTGAAGCTTTCTTT. The whole variable domain, remainder taken from reference TRBV2 and TRBJ1-1, is EPEVTQTPSHQVTQMGQEVILRCVPISNHLYFYWYRQILGQKVEFLVSFYNNEISEKSEIFDDQFSVERPDGSNFTLKIRSTKLEDSAMYFCASRAIPGQGSTEAFFGQGTRLTVV.

CDR3 coding DNA: TGCGCCAGCAGCTTTCAAGAGACCCAGTACTTC. Protein sequence: CASSFQETQYF. V is TRBV5-1 and J is TRBJ2-5; D gene unclear. V was clipped by 2 bases and J by 2 bases, with 1 base between them. The CDR3 sequence is 11 residues long. In germline, CDR1 is SGHRS, CDR2 YFSETQ.

The rearrangement joins TRBV28 to TRBJ1-2, with a possible D match to TRBD1 (5 bases). From germline, CDR1 is MDHEN and CDR2 SYDVKM. With 6 bases removed from V and 8 bases from J, the gap between germline ends came to 19 bases. The CDR3 spans 14 residues. CDR3 region: CASRSPGLRGGYTF. In DNA form, the CDR3 reads TGTGCCAGCAGGTCACCGGGACTCCGTGGGGGCTACACCTTC.

The V gene is TRBV9, the J gene TRBJ2-5, with D perhaps TRBD2 (5 bases). The CDR3 runs to 14 residues. The V end was cut by 2 bases, the J end by 5 bases, with 13 bases between. The germline V gene has CDR1 SGDLS and CDR2 YYNGEE. The CDR3 nucleotides are TGTGCCAGCAGCGTTGGGAGTCTAGTCGAGACCCAGTACTTC. The encoded protein is CASSVGSLVETQYF.

This clone occurred a few times. The genes are TRBV30 and TRBJ1-4; perhaps TRBD1 as D (6 bases). The CDR3 is 14 residues long. Trimming took 4 bases from V and 0 from J, leaving 9 bases between them. Germline V CDR1 and CDR2: GTSNPN, SVGIG (reference sequence). The DNA of the CDR3 is TGTGCCTGGACCCGGACAGCAACTAATGAAAAACTGTTTTTT. Protein: CAWTRTATNEKLFF.